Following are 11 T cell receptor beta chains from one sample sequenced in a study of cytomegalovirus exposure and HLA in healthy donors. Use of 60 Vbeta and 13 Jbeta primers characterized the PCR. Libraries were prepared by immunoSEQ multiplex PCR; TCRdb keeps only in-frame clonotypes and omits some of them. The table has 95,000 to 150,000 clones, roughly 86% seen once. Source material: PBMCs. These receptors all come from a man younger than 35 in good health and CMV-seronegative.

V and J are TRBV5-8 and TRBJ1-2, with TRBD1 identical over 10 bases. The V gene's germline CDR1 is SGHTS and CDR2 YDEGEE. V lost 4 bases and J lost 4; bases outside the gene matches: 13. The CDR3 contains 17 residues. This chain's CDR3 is CASSGIRDRGDSYGYTF. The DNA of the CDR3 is TGTGCCAGCAGCGGAATCCGGGACAGGGGTGATAGCTATGGCTACACCTTC. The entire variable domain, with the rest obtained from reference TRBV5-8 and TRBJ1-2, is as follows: EAGVTQSPTHLIKTRGQQATLRCSPISGHTSVYWYQQALGLGLQFLLWYDEGEERNRGNFPPRFSGRQFPNYSSELNVNALELEDSALYLCASSGIRDRGDSYGYTFGSGTRLTVV.

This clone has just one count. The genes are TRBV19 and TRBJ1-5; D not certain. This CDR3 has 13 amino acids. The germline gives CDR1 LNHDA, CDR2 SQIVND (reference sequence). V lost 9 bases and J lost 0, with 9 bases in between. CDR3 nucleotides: TGTGCCAGCCGGGATTTTAGCAATCAGCCCCAGCATTTT. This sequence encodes CASRDFSNQPQHF. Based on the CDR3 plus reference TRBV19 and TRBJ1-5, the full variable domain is DGGITQSPKYLFRKEGQNVTLSCEQNLNHDAMYWYRQDPGQGLRLIYYSQIVNDFQKGDIAEGYSVSREKKESFPLTVTSAQKNPTAFYLCASRDFSNQPQHFGDGTRLSIL.

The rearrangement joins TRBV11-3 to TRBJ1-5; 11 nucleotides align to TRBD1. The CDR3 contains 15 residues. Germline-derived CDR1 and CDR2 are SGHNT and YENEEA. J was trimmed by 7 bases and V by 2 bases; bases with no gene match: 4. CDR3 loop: CASSLRTGGFQPQHF. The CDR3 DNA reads TGTGCCAGCAGCTTAAGGACAGGGGGCTTCCAGCCCCAGCATTTT.

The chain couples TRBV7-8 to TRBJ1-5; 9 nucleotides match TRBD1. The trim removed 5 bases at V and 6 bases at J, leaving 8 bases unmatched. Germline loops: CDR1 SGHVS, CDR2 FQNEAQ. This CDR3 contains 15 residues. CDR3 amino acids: CASSPRTGEIQPQHF. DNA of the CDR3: TGTGCCAGCAGCCCGCGGACAGGGGAGATTCAGCCCCAGCATTTT.

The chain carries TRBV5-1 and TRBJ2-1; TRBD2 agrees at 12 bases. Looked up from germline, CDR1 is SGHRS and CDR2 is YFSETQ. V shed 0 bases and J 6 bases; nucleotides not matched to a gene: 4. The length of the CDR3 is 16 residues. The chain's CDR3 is CASSLGPSGGANEQFF. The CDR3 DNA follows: TGCGCCAGCAGCTTGGGGCCTAGCGGGGGGGCCAATGAGCAGTTCTTC.

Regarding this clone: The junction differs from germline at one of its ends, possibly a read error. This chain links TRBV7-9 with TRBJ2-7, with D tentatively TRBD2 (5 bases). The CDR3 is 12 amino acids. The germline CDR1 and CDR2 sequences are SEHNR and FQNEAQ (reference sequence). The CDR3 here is CSSSLGAGEQYF. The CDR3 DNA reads TGTTCCAGCAGCTTAGGTGCGGGCGAGCAGTACTTC.

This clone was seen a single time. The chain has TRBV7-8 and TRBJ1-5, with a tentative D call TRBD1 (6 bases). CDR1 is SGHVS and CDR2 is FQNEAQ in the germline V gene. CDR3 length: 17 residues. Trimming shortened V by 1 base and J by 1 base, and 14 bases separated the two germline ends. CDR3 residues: CASSLVSWDISNQPQHF. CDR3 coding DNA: TGTGCCAGCAGCTTAGTATCTTGGGACATAAGCAATCAGCCCCAGCATTTT.

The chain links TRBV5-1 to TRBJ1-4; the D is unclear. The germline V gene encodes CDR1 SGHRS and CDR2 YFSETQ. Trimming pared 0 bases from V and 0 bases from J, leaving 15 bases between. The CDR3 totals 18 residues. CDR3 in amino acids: CASSLDEVKISTNEKLFF. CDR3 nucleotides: TGCGCCAGCAGCTTGGACGAGGTTAAAATTTCAACTAATGAAAAACTGTTTTTT.

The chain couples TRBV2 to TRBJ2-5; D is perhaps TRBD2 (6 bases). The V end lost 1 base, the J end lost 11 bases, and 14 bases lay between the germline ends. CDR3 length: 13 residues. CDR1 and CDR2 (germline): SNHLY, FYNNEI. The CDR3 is CASSEGEVVEQYF. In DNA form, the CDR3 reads TGTGCCAGCAGTGAAGGGGAGGTGGTAGAGCAGTACTTC.

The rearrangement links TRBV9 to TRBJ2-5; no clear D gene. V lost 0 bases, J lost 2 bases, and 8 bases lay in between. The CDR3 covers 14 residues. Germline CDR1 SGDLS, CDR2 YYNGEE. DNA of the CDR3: TGTGCCAGCAGCGTAGTGCCAGGTCAAGAGACCCAGTACTTC. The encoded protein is CASSVVPGQETQYF.

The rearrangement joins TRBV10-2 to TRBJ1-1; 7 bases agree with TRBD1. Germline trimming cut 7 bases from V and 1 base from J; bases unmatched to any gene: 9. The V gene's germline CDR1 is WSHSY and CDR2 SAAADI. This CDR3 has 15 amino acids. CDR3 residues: CASILRGRGNTEAFF. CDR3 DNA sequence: TGCGCCAGCATTCTTAGGGGGCGCGGGAACACTGAAGCTTTCTTT.